Below, one T cell receptor (beta chain) is given with its context. This entry is derived from a study of CD8 T cells in Susac syndrome. Germline V gene lookup returns CDR1 MNHNS and CDR2 SASEGT. CDR3 length: 17 amino acids. V lost 6 bases, J lost 2 bases, and 13 bases stayed unmatched. Random hexamers were used to reverse transcribe the RNA input (0.5 to 1 ug). In TCRdb, the immunoSEQ multiplex PCR reads were re-called with MiXCR into one record per CDR3 protein. The table lists 100,000 to 150,000 distinct CDR3 sequences, approximately 95% of them singletons. The chain is built from TRBV6-1 and TRBJ2-7, with TRBD2 matching 10 bases. This TCR came from a human donor with multiple sclerosis. The sequenced sample was CD8+ T cells from PBMCs. CDR3 sequence: CASSSAPGTSATYEQYV. The CDR3 DNA is TGTGCCAGCAGCTCCGCCCCCGGGACTAGCGCTACCTACGAGCAGTACGTC.